The entry that follows covers one TCR beta chain sequence. This sample is part of a study of shared clonotypes between healthy human individuals. Study-level information: The composition of the donors was a couple of women and three men aged 18 to 49. Per-donor plates numbered three CD4 naive, three CD4 memory, two CD8 naive and one CD8 memory.

It was CD45RO-negative cells, positively selected for CCR7, that made up naive CD8 cells, with terminally differentiated effector memory CD45RA+ cells excluded. Germline CDR1 is SGHAT and CDR2 is FQNNGV. This CDR3 contains 16 residues. Between the trimmed V and J ends, which lost 2 bases and 4 bases, there was a span of 16 bases. At deep level, the assay was performed. In the authors' methods: Filtering was not the same, since immunoSEQ gave junction-only sequences without quality scores. Generated by immunoSEQ multiplex PCR, the TCRdb table keeps only in-frame clones and is missing some. V and J calls and clone size are copied from that table; D and trimming were computed from the DNA. Of approximately 600,000 clones in the sample, approximately 95% were seen once.

The sequencing input was naive CD8+ T cells sorted from blood. The J gene is TRBJ2-3, the V gene TRBV11-2; TRBD1 might be the D (7 bases). The TCR was taken from a woman younger than 45 in good health. The CDR3 here is CASSLIPGRGADTQYF. Here the CDR3 DNA reads TGTGCCAGCAGCTTAATTCCAGGCAGGGGGGCAGATACGCAGTATTTT.